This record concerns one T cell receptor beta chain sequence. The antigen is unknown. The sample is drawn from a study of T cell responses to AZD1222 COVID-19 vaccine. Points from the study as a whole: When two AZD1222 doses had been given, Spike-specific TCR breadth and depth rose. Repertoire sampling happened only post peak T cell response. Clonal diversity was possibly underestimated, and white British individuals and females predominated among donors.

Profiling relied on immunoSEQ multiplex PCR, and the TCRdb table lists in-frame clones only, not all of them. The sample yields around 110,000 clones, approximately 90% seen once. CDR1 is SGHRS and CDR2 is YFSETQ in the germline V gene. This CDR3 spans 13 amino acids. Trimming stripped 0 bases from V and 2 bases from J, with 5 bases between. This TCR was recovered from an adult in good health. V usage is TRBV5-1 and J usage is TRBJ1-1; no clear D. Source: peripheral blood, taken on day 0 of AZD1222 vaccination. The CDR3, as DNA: TGCGCCAGCAGCTTGGCGCTAAACACTGAAGCTTTCTTT. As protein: CASSLALNTEAFF.